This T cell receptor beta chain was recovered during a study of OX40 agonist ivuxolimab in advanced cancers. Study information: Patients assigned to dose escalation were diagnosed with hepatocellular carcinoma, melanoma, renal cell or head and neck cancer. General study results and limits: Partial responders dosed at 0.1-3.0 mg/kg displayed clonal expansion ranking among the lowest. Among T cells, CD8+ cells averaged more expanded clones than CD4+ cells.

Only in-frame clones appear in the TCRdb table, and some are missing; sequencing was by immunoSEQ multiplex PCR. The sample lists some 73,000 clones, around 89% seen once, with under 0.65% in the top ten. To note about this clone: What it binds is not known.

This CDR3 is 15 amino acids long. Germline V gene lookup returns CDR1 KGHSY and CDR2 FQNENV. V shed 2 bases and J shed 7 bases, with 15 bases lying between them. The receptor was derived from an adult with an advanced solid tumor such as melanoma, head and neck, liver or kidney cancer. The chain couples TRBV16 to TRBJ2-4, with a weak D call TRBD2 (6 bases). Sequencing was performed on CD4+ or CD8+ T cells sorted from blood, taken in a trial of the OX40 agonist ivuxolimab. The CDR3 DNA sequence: TGTGCCAGCAGCCAAAGCGCGGGAATGTTTAACATTCAGTACTTC. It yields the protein CASSQSAGMFNIQYF.